Sequencing of this TCR beta chain was carried out in a study of T cell responses to AZD1222 COVID-19 vaccine. Study as a whole: Analysis merged second doses at about 4 or about 12 weeks.

Comment on this clone: Antigen specificity is unknown.

Study conclusions and caveats: Just a handful of AZD1222 recipients tested seropositive at baseline. Once two AZD1222 doses were given, Spike-specific TCR breadth and depth went up. White British donors predominated, females outnumbered males, and clonal diversity was possibly underestimated.

V shed 1 base and J shed 12 bases, with 7 bases lying between them. Germline V CDR1 and CDR2: LGHDT, YNNKEL (reference sequence). CDR3 size: 12 residues. Assay used: immunoSEQ multiplex PCR; TCRdb lists only in-frame clones, some missing. Of roughly 100,000 clones listed, 90% are singletons. The sequenced sample was peripheral blood, obtained on day 0 of AZD1222 vaccination. This sequence joins TRBV3-1 (or the pseudogene TRBV3-2) and TRBJ1-6; no definite D call. The sequence came from an adult in good health. The CDR3 is CASSQAVEPLHF. The DNA for the CDR3 is TGTGCCAGCAGCCAAGCTGTGGAACCCCTCCACTTT.